This T cell receptor (beta chain) appears in the sequencing data of a study of cytotoxic CD8 clonotypes in ibrutinib-treated CLL. Generated by immunoSEQ multiplex PCR, the TCRdb table keeps only in-frame clones and is missing some. This table has under 200,000 clones, approximately 80% appearing once. The CDR3 contains 14 residues. Germline V gene data show CDR1 as MNHEY and CDR2 as SMNVEV (reference sequence). Trimming stripped 0 bases from V and 6 bases from J, with 9 bases between. Sequenced material: PBMCs, taken after 24 months of ibrutinib treatment. The origin of this receptor is a human donor with chronic lymphocytic leukemia. The J gene is TRBJ2-1, the V gene TRBV27; weak D call: TRBD2 (5 bases). The CDR3 bases are TGTGCCAGCAGTTTATCGATACTAGTCAATGAGCAGTTCTTC. Its protein product is CASSLSILVNEQFF.